Each of the 2 T cell receptor beta chains below was sequenced from the same sample in a study of OX40 agonist ivuxolimab in advanced cancers. Sequencing was performed with immunoSEQ multiplex PCR; in TCRdb, only in-frame clones are kept and a portion is missing. The table shows around 66,000 clones, with roughly 80% occurring only once. The material was CD4+ or CD8+ T cells sorted from blood, obtained in a trial of the OX40 agonist ivuxolimab. These receptors all stem from an adult with an advanced solid tumor such as melanoma, head and neck, liver or kidney cancer.

The chain has TRBV6-4 and TRBJ1-5; D is possibly TRBD1 (6 bases). V was shortened by 7 bases and J by 5 bases, with 12 bases between the two germline ends. Per germline, CDR1 MRHNA and CDR2 SNTAGT. The CDR3 runs to 13 residues. CDR3 nucleotide sequence: TGTGCCAGCAAGAAGGGGGGGTATCAGCCCCAGCATTTT. Protein product: CASKKGGYQPQHF.

The chain links TRBV6-1 to TRBJ1-1; TRBD1 agrees at 11 bases. After removal of 5 bases from V and 6 bases from J, the junction contained 5 bases not matched to a gene. The CDR3 contains 14 residues. In germline, CDR1 is MNHNS, CDR2 SASEGT. CDR3: CASSYGGQGAEAFF. CDR3 in DNA: TGTGCCAGCAGTTATGGGGGACAGGGGGCTGAAGCTTTCTTT.